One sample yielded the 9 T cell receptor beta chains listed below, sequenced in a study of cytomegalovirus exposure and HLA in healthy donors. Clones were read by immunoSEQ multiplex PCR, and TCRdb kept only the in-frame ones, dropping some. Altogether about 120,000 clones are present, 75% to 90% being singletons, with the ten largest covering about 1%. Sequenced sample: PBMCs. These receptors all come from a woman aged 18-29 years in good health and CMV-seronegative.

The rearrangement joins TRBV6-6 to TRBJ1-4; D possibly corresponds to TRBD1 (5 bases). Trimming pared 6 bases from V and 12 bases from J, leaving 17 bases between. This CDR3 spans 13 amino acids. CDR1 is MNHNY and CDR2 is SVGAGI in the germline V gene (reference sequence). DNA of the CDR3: TGTGCCAGCAGGCCAGGGCCTCTGTCGGAACTGTTTTTT. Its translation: CASRPGPLSELFF.

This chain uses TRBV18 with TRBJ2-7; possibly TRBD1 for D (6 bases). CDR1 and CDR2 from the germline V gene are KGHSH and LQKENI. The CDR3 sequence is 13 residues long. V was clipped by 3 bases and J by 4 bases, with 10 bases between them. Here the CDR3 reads CASSPVQGYEQYV. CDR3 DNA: TGTGCCAGCTCACCCGTCCAGGGGTACGAGCAGTACGTC.

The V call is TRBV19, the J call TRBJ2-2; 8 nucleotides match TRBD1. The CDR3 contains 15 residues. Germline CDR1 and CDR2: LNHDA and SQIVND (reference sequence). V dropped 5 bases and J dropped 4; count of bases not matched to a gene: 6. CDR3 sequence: CASSGSQGVTGELFF. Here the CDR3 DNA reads TGTGCCAGTAGTGGGTCACAGGGGGTCACCGGGGAGCTGTTTTTT.

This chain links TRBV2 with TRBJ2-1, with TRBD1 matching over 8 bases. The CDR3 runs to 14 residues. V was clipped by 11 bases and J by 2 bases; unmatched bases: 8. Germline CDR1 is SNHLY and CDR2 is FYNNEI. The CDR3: CAGRQGTTYNEQFF. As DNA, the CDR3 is TGTGCCGGTAGACAGGGGACGACCTACAATGAGCAGTTCTTC.

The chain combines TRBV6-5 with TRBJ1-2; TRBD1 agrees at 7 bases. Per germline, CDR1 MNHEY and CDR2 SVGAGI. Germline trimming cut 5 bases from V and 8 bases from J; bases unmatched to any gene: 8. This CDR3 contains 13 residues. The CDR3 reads CASSPFLGGGYTF. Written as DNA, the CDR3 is TGTGCCAGCAGTCCGTTCTTAGGGGGCGGCTACACCTTC.

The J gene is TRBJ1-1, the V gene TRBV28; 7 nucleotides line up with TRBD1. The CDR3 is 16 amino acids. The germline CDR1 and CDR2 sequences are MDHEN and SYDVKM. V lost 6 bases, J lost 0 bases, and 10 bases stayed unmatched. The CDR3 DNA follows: TGTGCCAGCAGGGGTCTGGAGGGGGCCATGAACACTGAAGCTTTCTTT. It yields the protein CASRGLEGAMNTEAFF.

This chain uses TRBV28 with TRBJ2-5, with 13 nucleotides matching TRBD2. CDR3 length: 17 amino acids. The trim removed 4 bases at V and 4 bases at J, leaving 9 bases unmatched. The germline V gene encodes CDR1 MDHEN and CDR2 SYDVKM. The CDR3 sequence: CASSSPMGTSGTETQYF. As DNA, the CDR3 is TGTGCCAGCAGTTCCCCAATGGGGACTAGCGGGACAGAGACCCAGTACTTC.

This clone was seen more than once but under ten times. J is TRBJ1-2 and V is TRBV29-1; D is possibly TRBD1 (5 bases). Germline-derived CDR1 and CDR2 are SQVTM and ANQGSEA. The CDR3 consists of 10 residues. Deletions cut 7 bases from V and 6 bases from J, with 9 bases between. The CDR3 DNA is TGCAGCGCGGGGGAGGATGGCTACACCTTC. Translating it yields CSAGEDGYTF. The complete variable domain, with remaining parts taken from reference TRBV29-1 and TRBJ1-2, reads SAVISQKPSRDICQRGTSLTIQCQVDSQVTMMFWYRQQPGQSLTLIATANQGSEATYESGFVIDKFPISRPNLTFSTLTVSNMSPEDSSIYLCSAGEDGYTFGSGTRLTVV.

In DNA form, the CDR3 reads TGTGCCAGCAGCTTAGCATACAGGGGAAATTCACCCCTCCACTTT. Amino acid sequence: CASSLAYRGNSPLHF. The rearrangement links TRBV7-9 to TRBJ1-6, with TRBD1 matching over 7 bases. The CDR3 sequence is 15 residues long. Germline loops: CDR1 SEHNR, CDR2 FQNEAQ (reference sequence). Germline trimming cut 0 bases from V and 7 bases from J; bases unmatched to any gene: 3.